Below are 12 T cell receptor beta chains sequenced from a single sample in a study of cytomegalovirus exposure and HLA in healthy donors. The protocol was immunoSEQ multiplex PCR, while the TCRdb copy is restricted to in-frame clones and leaves out a portion. The table records 90,000 to 140,000 clones, 70% to 90% of them present only once. Sequencing was performed on PBMCs. These receptors were taken from a woman between 18 and 30 years old in good health and CMV-seropositive.

The chain has TRBV29-1 and TRBJ1-4; D unresolved. Germline V lookup: CDR1 SQVTM, CDR2 ANQGSEA. V lost 6 bases and J lost 10, with 18 bases in between. This CDR3 spans 13 amino acids. This CDR3 is CSVGVSDTGKLFF. The CDR3 coding sequence is TGCAGCGTCGGGGTGTCAGATACTGGAAAACTGTTTTTT. Drawing the rest from reference TRBV29-1 and TRBJ1-4, the complete variable domain is SAVISQKPSRDICQRGTSLTIQCQVDSQVTMMFWYRQQPGQSLTLIATANQGSEATYESGFVIDKFPISRPNLTFSTLTVSNMSPEDSSIYLCSVGVSDTGKLFFGSGTQLSVL.

This sequence joins TRBV9 and TRBJ1-4; D is possibly TRBD1 (6 bases). With 4 bases removed from V and 6 bases from J, the gap between germline ends came to 13 bases. There are 14 residues in the CDR3. Looked up from germline, CDR1 is SGDLS and CDR2 is YYNGEE. CDR3 region: CASSLQGADEKLFF. The CDR3 DNA reads TGTGCCAGCAGCCTACAGGGTGCTGATGAAAAACTGTTTTTT.

This clone was detected only a few times. This chain joins TRBV12-2 and TRBJ1-2; the DNA was not used to check the table's D call, TRBD1. TRBV12-2 is noted as a pseudogene. There are 12 residues in the CDR3. CDR3 sequence: CASRWTGGGYTF. In nucleotides, the CDR3 is TGTGCAAGTCGCTGGACAGGGGGCGGCTACACCTTC.

As to this clone: Other DNA sequences in this sample translate to the same CDR3. The chain combines TRBV28 with TRBJ1-2; no clear D gene. This CDR3 comprises 12 residues. Germline lookup yields CDR1 MDHEN and CDR2 SYDVKM. V lost 3 bases to trimming and J lost 5 bases, with 7 bases between them. The CDR3 nucleotides read TGTGCCAGCAGTTTTGAGGGATATGGCTACACCTTC. Its protein is CASSFEGYGYTF.

The J gene is TRBJ2-3, the V gene TRBV6-6; possible D gene TRBD2, 5 bases. V was cut by 11 bases and J by 1 base, with 13 bases left in between. The CDR3 has 13 amino acids. The germline V gene has CDR1 MNHNY and CDR2 SVGAGI (reference sequence). CDR3 DNA: TGTGCCGGGCCCCTGGAGGGCACAGATACGCAGTATTTT. Residues: CAGPLEGTDTQYF.

The rearrangement links TRBV27 to TRBJ1-2; D is undetermined. Looked up from germline, CDR1 is MNHEY and CDR2 is SMNVEV (reference sequence). The CDR3 sequence is 17 residues long. The V gene lost 3 bases and the J gene lost 4 bases, with 21 bases spanning the gap. CDR3 amino acids: CASSFQTPSAAGYGYTF. In nucleotides, the CDR3 is TGTGCCAGCAGTTTCCAAACGCCCTCCGCAGCGGGCTATGGCTACACCTTC.

The chain combines TRBV5-1 with TRBJ2-3; TRBD2 matches at 8 bases. Germline V gene data show CDR1 as SGHRS and CDR2 as YFSETQ. The CDR3 is 16 residues long. V gave up 0 bases and J gave up 4 bases; unmatched junction bases: 7. Here the CDR3 DNA reads TGCGCCAGCAGCTTGGAGGCGGGGGGAGGTGCAGATACGCAGTATTTT. Residues: CASSLEAGGGADTQYF.

This clone is a singleton in its sample. V and J are TRBV6-4 and TRBJ1-1, with a tentative D call TRBD1 (6 bases). There are 14 residues in the CDR3. Germline V gene data show CDR1 as MRHNA and CDR2 as SNTAGT. The V end was cut by 6 bases, the J end by 5 bases, with 16 bases between. CDR3 in amino acids: CASRPQGFITEAFF. CDR3 in DNA: TGTGCCAGCAGACCACAGGGTTTTATAACTGAAGCTTTCTTT.

The CDR3 loop reads CASSVEPVLGTQYF. The DNA of the CDR3 is TGTGCCAGCAGCGTAGAGCCCGTACTAGGTACGCAGTATTTT. V gene TRBV9 combines with J gene TRBJ2-3; TRBD2 is a possible D gene (5 bases). CDR1 is SGDLS, CDR2 YYNGEE, per germline. This CDR3 contains 14 residues. V dropped 0 bases and J dropped 8 bases, with 13 bases sitting between them.

Judged by abundance, this clone is medium-sized (0.01 to 0.1%). The V call is TRBV5-1, the J call TRBJ1-6; 8 bases align to TRBD1. The CDR3 length is 16 residues. Germline assignment: CDR1 SGHRS and CDR2 YFSETQ. Germline trimming cut 4 bases from V and 8 bases from J; bases unmatched to any gene: 11. CDR3 sequence reads: CASSDGQGGIYSPLHF. CDR3 sequence (DNA): TGCGCCAGCAGCGACGGACAGGGCGGGATTTATTCACCCCTCCACTTT.

V and J are TRBV23-1 and TRBJ1-5; D is undetermined. Being an ORF, TRBV23-1 has a function that is uncertain. The CDR3 sequence is 16 residues long. V shed 2 bases and J shed 6 bases, with 17 bases lying between them. Here the CDR3 DNA reads TGCGCCAGCAGTCAAATAGGCAGGAATTTCTCTCAGCCCCAGCATTTT. It is translated as CASSQIGRNFSQPQHF.

The chain employs TRBV30 and TRBJ1-4, with 7 bases matching TRBD1. This CDR3 has 14 amino acids. V lost 4 bases, J lost 11 bases, and 13 bases stayed unmatched. Per the germline V gene, CDR1 is GTSNPN and CDR2 is SVGIG (reference sequence). CDR3: CAWTTGTPGIKLFF. CDR3 nucleotide sequence: TGTGCCTGGACGACAGGGACGCCGGGTATCAAACTGTTTTTT. Supplemented by reference TRBV30 and TRBJ1-4, the full variable domain reads SQTIHQWPATLVQPVGSPLSLECTVEGTSNPNLYWYRQAAGRGLQLLFYSVGIGQISSEVPQNLSASRPQDRQFILSSKKLLLSDSGFYLCAWTTGTPGIKLFFGSGTQLSVL.